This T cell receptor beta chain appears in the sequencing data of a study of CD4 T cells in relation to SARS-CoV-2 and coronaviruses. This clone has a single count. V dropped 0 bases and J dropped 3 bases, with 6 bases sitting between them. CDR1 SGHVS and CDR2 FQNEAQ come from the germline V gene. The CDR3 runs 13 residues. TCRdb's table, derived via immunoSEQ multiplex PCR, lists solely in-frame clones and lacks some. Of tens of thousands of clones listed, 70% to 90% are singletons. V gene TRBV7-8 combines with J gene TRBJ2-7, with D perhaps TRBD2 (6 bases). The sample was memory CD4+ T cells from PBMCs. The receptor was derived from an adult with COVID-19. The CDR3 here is CASSLAGGYEQYF. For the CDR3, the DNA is TGTGCCAGCAGCTTAGCGGGGGGCTACGAGCAGTACTTC.